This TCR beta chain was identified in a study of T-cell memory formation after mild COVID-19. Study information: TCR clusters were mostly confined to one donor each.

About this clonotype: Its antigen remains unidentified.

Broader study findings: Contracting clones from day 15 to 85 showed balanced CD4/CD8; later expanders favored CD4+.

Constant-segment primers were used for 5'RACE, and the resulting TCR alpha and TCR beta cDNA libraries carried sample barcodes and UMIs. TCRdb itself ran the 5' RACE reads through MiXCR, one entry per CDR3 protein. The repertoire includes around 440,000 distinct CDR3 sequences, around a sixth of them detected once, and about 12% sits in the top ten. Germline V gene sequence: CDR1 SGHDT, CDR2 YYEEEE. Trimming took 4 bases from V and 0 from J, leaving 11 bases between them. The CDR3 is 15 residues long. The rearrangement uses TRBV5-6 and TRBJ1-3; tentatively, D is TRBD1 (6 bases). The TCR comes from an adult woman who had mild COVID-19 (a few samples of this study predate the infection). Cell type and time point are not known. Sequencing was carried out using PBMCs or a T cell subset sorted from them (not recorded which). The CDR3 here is CASSQGQASGNTIYF. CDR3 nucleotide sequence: TGTGCCAGCAGCCAGGGACAAGCCTCTGGAAACACCATATATTTT.